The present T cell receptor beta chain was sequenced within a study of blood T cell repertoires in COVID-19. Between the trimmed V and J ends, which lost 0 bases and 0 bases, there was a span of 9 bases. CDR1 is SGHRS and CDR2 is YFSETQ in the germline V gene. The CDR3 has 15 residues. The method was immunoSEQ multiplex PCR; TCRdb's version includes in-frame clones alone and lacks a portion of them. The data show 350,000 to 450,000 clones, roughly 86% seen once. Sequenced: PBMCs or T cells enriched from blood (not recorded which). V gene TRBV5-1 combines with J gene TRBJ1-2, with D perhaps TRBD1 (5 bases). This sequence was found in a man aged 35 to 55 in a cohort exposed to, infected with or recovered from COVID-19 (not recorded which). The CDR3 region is CASSLEGRANYGYTF. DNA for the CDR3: TGCGCCAGCAGCTTGGAAGGCAGGGCTAACTATGGCTACACCTTC.